The 28 T cell receptor beta chains given below trace back to one sample, sequenced in a study of beta chain features in type 1 diabetes. Study conclusions and caveats: TCRB CDR3s from Type 1 diabetes patients were moderately but significantly shorter in all four CD4+ subsets.

The entirety of the isolated RNA underwent reverse transcription, so expressed TCRB transcripts were sequenced. Some clones are missing from TCRdb's copy, which holds only in-frame ones; the method was immunoSEQ multiplex PCR. The sample has more than 200,000 clones, approximately 16% seen once. Their antigens remain unidentified. The sample was naive CD4+ T cells from blood. All receptors derive from a man aged 25-45 years with type 1 diabetes.

Remarks on this clone: The sample carries other DNA sequences with the same CDR3. This chain connects TRBV9 to TRBJ1-1; D is unresolved. This CDR3 has 13 residues. CDR1 is SGDLS and CDR2 is YYNGEE in the germline V gene. V gave up 0 bases and J gave up 2 bases, with 5 bases separating them. As DNA, the CDR3 is TGTGCCAGCAGCGTAGCGGTTAACACTGAAGCTTTCTTT. It yields the protein CASSVAVNTEAFF.

The sample holds a few counts of this clone. V is TRBV5-1 and J is TRBJ2-2; D remains unclear. With 6 bases removed from V and 0 bases from J, the gap between germline ends came to 9 bases. The CDR3 extends over 14 amino acids. From germline, CDR1 is SGHRS and CDR2 YFSETQ. The CDR3 spells CASKIQPNTGELFF. The CDR3, as DNA: TGCGCCAGCAAAATACAGCCGAACACCGGGGAGCTGTTTTTT.

The chain employs TRBV4-1 and TRBJ1-5; TRBD1 aligns across 10 bases. The V gene's germline CDR1 is MGHRA and CDR2 YSYEKL. This CDR3 is built from 16 residues. V shed 5 bases and J 3 bases; nucleotides not matched to a gene: 7. The CDR3 DNA reads TGCGCCAGCAGCTATAGTGGGACAGGGGACAATCAGCCCCAGCATTTT. Encoded protein: CASSYSGTGDNQPQHF.

The rearrangement joins TRBV29-1 to TRBJ2-2; D not resolved. This CDR3 comprises 15 residues. Trimming stripped 6 bases from V and 1 base from J, with 15 bases between. Per the germline V gene, CDR1 is SQVTM and CDR2 is ANQGSEA. The CDR3, as DNA: TGCAGCGTACGTAGTCGACTCTTGAACACCGGGGAGCTGTTTTTT. This sequence encodes CSVRSRLLNTGELFF.

This clone was picked up a small number of times. This chain uses TRBV7-2 with TRBJ2-6, with 7 bases that match TRBD1. CDR1 and CDR2 from the germline V gene are SGHTA and FQGNSA. V trimming: 3 bases; J trimming: 0 bases; junction bases outside the gene matches: 8. This CDR3 comprises 18 residues. CDR3 nucleotides: TGTGCCAGCAGCTTGTGGGGACAGTTGATCTCTGGGGCCAACGTCCTGACTTTC. Translating it yields CASSLWGQLISGANVLTF. Drawing the rest from reference TRBV7-2 and TRBJ2-6, the complete variable domain is GAGVSQSPSNKVTEKGKDVELRCDPISGHTALYWYRQSLGQGLEFLIYFQGNSAPDKSGLPSDRFSAERTGGSVSTLTIQRTQQEDSAVYLCASSLWGQLISGANVLTFGAGSRLTVL.

This clone was detected a few times. The chain couples TRBV23-1 to TRBJ2-2; no reliable D call. TRBV23-1 is placed among ORFs of uncertain function. The CDR3 runs 15 residues. Deletions cut 6 bases from V and 1 base from J, with 12 bases between. The CDR3: CASSPTTENTGELFF. The CDR3 coding sequence is TGCGCCAGCAGCCCCACGACGGAGAACACCGGGGAGCTGTTTTTT.

The chain is built from TRBV30 and TRBJ2-1, with D maybe TRBD1 (6 bases). Germline CDR1 reads GTSNPN; CDR2 reads SVGIG (reference sequence). The CDR3 is 13 amino acids. V lost 4 bases, J lost 9 bases, and 16 bases lay in between. The CDR3 DNA is TGTGCCTGGACGGCAATCCTACAGGGTGAGCAGTTCTTC. Protein sequence: CAWTAILQGEQFF.

The rearrangement links TRBV20-1 to TRBJ1-1; no firm D call. The CDR3 is 10 amino acids. Germline V CDR1 and CDR2: DFQATT, SNEGSKA (reference sequence). V lost 6 bases, J lost 10 bases, and 12 bases lay in between. The CDR3 DNA sequence: TGCAGTGCCCCGGACCTCAGAGCTTTCTTT. Protein product: CSAPDLRAFF.

This chain links TRBV7-2 with TRBJ2-5; D possibly matches TRBD1 or TRBD2 (5 bases each). Germline V lookup: CDR1 SGHTA, CDR2 FQGNSA. The CDR3 has 14 amino acids. V lost 0 bases, J lost 7 bases, and 12 bases lay in between. In DNA form, the CDR3 reads TGTGCCAGCAGCTTAGCCGGGACCTCAGGGACCCAGTACTTC. Amino acid sequence: CASSLAGTSGTQYF.

The genes are TRBV25-1 and TRBJ2-3, with a tentative D call TRBD2 (5 bases). Germline-derived CDR1 and CDR2 are MGHDK and SYGVNS. There are 14 residues in the CDR3. V lost 3 bases and J lost 0, with 7 bases in between. The CDR3 nucleotides read TGTGCCAGCAGTGACCCTAGCAGCACAGATACGCAGTATTTT. This sequence encodes CASSDPSSTDTQYF.

This sequence joins TRBV7-3 and TRBJ2-1; no firm D call. V was cut by 3 bases and J by 2 bases, with 14 bases left in between. Germline V gene sequence: CDR1 SGHTA, CDR2 FQGTGA. The CDR3 totals 16 residues. The CDR3 sequence is CASSFDRPTPYNEQFF. DNA for the CDR3: TGTGCCAGCAGCTTCGATCGCCCCACTCCCTACAATGAGCAGTTCTTC.

CDR3 bases: TGCGCCAGCAGCTTGAGGGAAAGGTCCCAAGAGACCCAGTACTTC. Encoded protein: CASSLRERSQETQYF. The gene calls are TRBV5-1 and TRBJ2-5; D is ambiguous. The CDR3 runs 15 residues. The germline gives CDR1 SGHRS, CDR2 YFSETQ. V was trimmed by 1 base and J by 1 base, leaving 11 bases between them. Full variable domain (remainder filled in from reference TRBV5-1 and TRBJ2-5): KAGVTQTPRYLIKTRGQQVTLSCSPISGHRSVSWYQQTPGQGLQFLFEYFSETQRNKGNFPGRFSGRQFSNSRSEMNVSTLELGDSALYLCASSLRERSQETQYFGPGTRLLVL.

This rearrangement joins TRBV19 to TRBJ2-5; D assignment may be TRBD1 or TRBD2 (5 bases each). Trimming shortened V by 7 bases and J by 5 bases, and 14 bases separated the two germline ends. The germline V gene encodes CDR1 LNHDA and CDR2 SQIVND (reference sequence). This CDR3 comprises 13 residues. In DNA form, the CDR3 reads TGTGCCAGTACCCCGGGACGAAGGGAGACCCAGTACTTC. Protein product: CASTPGRRETQYF.

This clone showed up just a few times. The V and J genes are TRBV28 and TRBJ2-5, with TRBD1 as a possible D gene (5 bases). The CDR3 has 12 residues. Germline V gene sequence: CDR1 MDHEN, CDR2 SYDVKM. Between the trimmed V and J ends, which lost 10 bases and 7 bases, there was a span of 16 bases. CDR3 coding DNA: TGTGCCACCCACGGAGCAGGGTGGACCCAGTACTTC. Residues: CATHGAGWTQYF.

The chain is built from TRBV28 and TRBJ2-1; TRBD2 is a possible D gene (5 bases). The V and J ends lost 3 bases and 15 bases respectively, with 12 bases between them. CDR3 length: 11 residues. Per germline, CDR1 MDHEN and CDR2 SYDVKM. The CDR3 reads CASSFRAGTFF. Written as DNA, the CDR3 is TGTGCCAGCAGTTTTCGCGCGGGTACGTTCTTC.

V usage is TRBV27 and J usage is TRBJ2-4; tentatively, D is TRBD1 (6 bases). In germline, CDR1 is MNHEY, CDR2 SMNVEV (reference sequence). The CDR3 sequence is 14 residues long. Between the trimmed V and J ends, which lost 3 bases and 2 bases, there was a span of 8 bases. CDR3 loop: CASSLGHTKNIQYF. The CDR3 DNA sequence: TGTGCCAGCAGTTTGGGACACACCAAAAACATTCAGTACTTC.

This clone was seen only a few times. The chain couples TRBV29-1 to TRBJ2-5, with D possibly TRBD1 on 6 matching bases. V lost 0 bases, J lost 2 bases, and 7 bases lay in between. Per germline, CDR1 SQVTM and CDR2 ANQGSEA. This CDR3 contains 13 residues. CDR3 in DNA: TGCAGCGTTGAAGATGACAGGCAAGAGACCCAGTACTTC. Translation: CSVEDDRQETQYF.

There are a few counts of this clone. V gene TRBV4-3 combines with J gene TRBJ2-3; D is ambiguous. From germline, CDR1 is LGHNA and CDR2 YSLEER. The CDR3 has 14 amino acids. The ends were cut back, 1 base at V and 4 bases at J, with 9 bases in the middle. CDR3 bases: TGCGCCAGCAGCCAAGCCCTATCCTCAGATACGCAGTATTTT. Amino acids: CASSQALSSDTQYF.

About this clone itself: One end of the junction varies from germline; a read error may be responsible. V gene TRBV20-1 combines with J gene TRBJ2-3; D may correspond to TRBD1 or TRBD2 (5 bases each). In germline, CDR1 is DFQATT, CDR2 SNEGSKA (reference sequence). The CDR3 is 11 residues long. The CDR3: CSARSGRRGDF. Here the CDR3 DNA reads TGCAGTGCTAGATCGGGCAGGCGAGGGGATTTT.

This clone was observed a few times. The chain carries TRBV13 and TRBJ2-5; D remains unclear. V lost 4 bases, J lost 12 bases, and 18 bases lay in between. The CDR3 has 13 residues. Germline-derived CDR1 and CDR2 are PRHDT and FYEKMQ (reference sequence). The CDR3 region is CASSSRSGYPEYF. CDR3 in DNA: TGTGCCAGCAGCTCTCGATCCGGATATCCAGAGTACTTC.

CDR3 region: CASSSPDRASYEQYF. CDR3 sequence (DNA): TGTGCCAGCAGCTCCCCAGACAGGGCAAGCTACGAGCAGTACTTC. V and J are TRBV7-2 and TRBJ2-7, with 7 nucleotides matching TRBD1. V was pared by 4 bases and J by 3 bases, with 9 bases of the junction left unmatched. Germline lookup yields CDR1 SGHTA and CDR2 FQGNSA. The CDR3 covers 15 residues.

This clone came up a few times. The chain is built from TRBV13 and TRBJ1-4; no clear D. This CDR3 is built from 17 residues. Germline V CDR1 and CDR2: PRHDT, FYEKMQ (reference sequence). The ends were cut back, 5 bases at V and 2 bases at J, with 18 bases in the middle. As DNA, the CDR3 is TGTGCCAGCAGCCACCAGCCAGCGAGGGCCACTAATGAAAAACTGTTTTTT. Encoded protein: CASSHQPARATNEKLFF.

This chain connects TRBV7-2 to TRBJ2-7; 9 bases are a match to TRBD1. Germline assignment: CDR1 SGHTA and CDR2 FQGNSA. V shed 5 bases, J shed 5 bases, and the junction held 7 bases outside the gene matches. CDR3 length equals 14 residues. The CDR3 reads CASSAYGQGNEQYF. For the CDR3, the DNA is TGTGCCAGCAGCGCCTACGGACAGGGGAACGAGCAGTACTTC.

This clone was seen only a few times. V usage is TRBV27 and J usage is TRBJ2-7; D is unclear. V lost 0 bases to trimming and J lost 0 bases, with 9 bases between them. Germline V lookup: CDR1 MNHEY, CDR2 SMNVEV (reference sequence). The CDR3 loop spans 15 amino acids. The CDR3: CASSLSWESSYEQYF. The CDR3 DNA reads TGTGCCAGCAGTTTATCGTGGGAAAGCTCCTACGAGCAGTACTTC.

This rearrangement joins TRBV7-2 to TRBJ1-2; D is ambiguous. CDR3 length: 14 residues. V gave up 2 bases and J gave up 1 base, with 8 bases separating them. Germline V lookup: CDR1 SGHTA, CDR2 FQGNSA. The CDR3 nucleotides are TGTGCCAGCAGCTTACGGCAGAGTAACTATGGCTACACCTTC. Translation gives CASSLRQSNYGYTF.

This clone turned up a few times. The V gene is TRBV28, the J gene TRBJ2-1, with TRBD1 matching over 9 bases. The V and J ends lost 6 bases and 9 bases, in that order; junction bases with no gene match: 12. This CDR3 region has 15 residues. Per the germline V gene, CDR1 is MDHEN and CDR2 is SYDVKM. CDR3: CASSNSGTGSREQFF. The CDR3 DNA follows: TGTGCCAGCAGCAACTCCGGGACAGGGAGTCGTGAGCAGTTCTTC.

This clone occurred a few times. The chain employs TRBV29-1 and TRBJ1-1; D gene unclear. Germline-derived CDR1 and CDR2 are SQVTM and ANQGSEA. V lost 7 bases, J lost 1 base, and 7 bases lay in between. The CDR3 is made up of 11 amino acids. CDR3 sequence (DNA): TGCAGCGGACAAGAGAACACTGAAGCTTTCTTT. It yields the protein CSGQENTEAFF.

This clone showed up just a few times. The rearrangement joins TRBV4-2 to TRBJ2-7, with unresolved D. Germline V gene lookup returns CDR1 LGHNA and CDR2 YNFKEQ. The CDR3 consists of 12 residues. V lost 0 bases and J 4 bases, leaving 4 bases between the germline ends. DNA of the CDR3: TGTGCCAGCAGCCAAGATCTGTACGAGCAGTACTTC. The encoded protein is CASSQDLYEQYF.